This T cell receptor beta chain is from a study of PD-1 blockade in classical Hodgkin lymphoma. Relapses following autologous stem cell transplantation were seen in all patients, with brentuximab vedotin exposure varying. Regarding this clone: Antigen: not known.

Sequencing used immunoSEQ multiplex PCR; TCRdb keeps in-frame clones, though not all of them. The sample includes approximately 52,000 clones, around 67% of them seen just once. Study-wide results and limits: Significantly greater TCR diversity emerged by C4D1 in CD4+ cells but not CD8+ cells.

This TCR came from a human donor with classical Hodgkin lymphoma. The sample consisted of peripheral blood mononuclear cells (PBMCs), taken before the second cycle of nivolumab.

The CDR3 sequence is CASSKGFRGRSSYNEQFF. The CDR3 DNA is TGTGCCAGCAGTAAAGGGTTTCGCGGGAGGAGCTCCTACAATGAGCAGTTCTTC. The chain has TRBV6-1 and TRBJ2-1, with TRBD2 matching 8 bases. CDR3 length: 18 amino acids. Germline lookup yields CDR1 MNHNS and CDR2 SASEGT. Trimming cost V 5 bases and J 0 bases; bases outside gene matches: 12.